This T cell receptor (beta chain) was observed in a study of cytomegalovirus exposure and HLA in healthy donors (dated by TCRdb to about 2017). Study-level background: In an earlier analysis of under 600 of the donors, approximately 260 Gb of sequence data and 90 million to 120 million unique TCR beta sequences from about 179 million T cells were reported. An early release covering 500 to 750 HLA-typed donors comprised about 290 gigabases of sequencing data and around 86 million unique TCR sequences. Among the roughly 400 genotyped donors, under 90% belonged to the genetic ancestry cluster associated with self-reported Caucasian donors. The study was designed to test whether signatures of past pathogen exposure could be identified by cataloging public T cell receptors. Using immunosequencing, the study profiled T cell repertoires from roughly 650 subjects and related those repertoires to cytomegalovirus serostatus. A separate validation cohort of approximately 120 different subjects was used in addition to the roughly 720-subject first cohort. To predict cytomegalovirus infection status, the study brought together high-throughput TCR immunosequencing, statistical association of individual TCRs with disease status, and machine learning. A later analysis re-examined previously published TCR beta repertoires from several hundred donors and added high-resolution HLA genotyping to investigate patterns of TCR occurrence. Rather than drawing on any new phenotypic data, the later analysis identified candidate immune exposures from TCR beta sequences and the way those sequences occurred across donors. An earlier analysis of fewer than 750 of the donors used high-throughput TCR beta sequencing to judge whether each TCR beta V gene segment behaved as functional or pseudogenic. Donor age, sex, ethnicity and CMV serostatus were compiled alongside the repertoire data. A later genetic analysis took genome-wide SNP genotypes for about three fifths of the 666 donors and used that subset as a discovery cohort. Every repertoire in the discovery cohort had been generated on one and the same sequencing platform. Class I and class II HLA loci were covered by the typing at four-digit resolution. Typing coverage differed by locus: A, B, C, DRB1 and DQB1 were typed in roughly 620-630 donors, DQA1 in 500 to 550, DPA1 in 600 to 610, and DPB1 in around 490. Because of strong linkage in the cohort, five DR-DQ haplotypes were treated as single units for association and clustering. Among over 350 genotyped donors of the cohort, an average of approximately 230,000 unique TCR beta nucleotide sequences were sequenced per donor, around 18% of them non-productive. The investigation overall reported the following: Because HLA typing was unavailable for some donors at each locus, only the typed subset was used in association tests. The study gave a list of under 200 TCR beta chains associated with cytomegalovirus. Broadly in line with IMGT annotations, most TCR beta V segments showed up in productive rearrangements about 90% or about 30% of the time in an earlier analysis of some 590 of the donors. The presence/absence analyses assumed that sequencing depth was roughly uniform across donors, and that assumption may not be true. In a later analysis, HLA-associated TCR beta chains showed more clonal expansion and lower generation probabilities than non-associated chains that were equally common. Cytomegalovirus status was reported to be diagnosed by the classifier with high specificity and sensitivity in both the original and validation cohorts. Immune exposure information for the cohort was limited to CMV serostatus. The cohort was sequenced for TCR beta chains only, and without alpha or paired-chain data the features that could be detected were limited. According to a later analysis, TCR association rates differed among HLA loci, with DRB1 alleles showing the most associated TCRs and HLA-C alleles showing the fewest. According to a later analysis, most CMV-associated TCR beta chains appeared to be HLA-restricted, and the HLA associations seemed to be driven largely by CMV exposure. Several of the top co-occurrence clusters appeared to be linked to parvovirus B19, influenza, CMV and Epstein-Barr virus, according to a later analysis. In vitro tests confirmed that a few of the cytomegalovirus-associated TCR beta chains recognize cytomegalovirus antigens. A cluster of highly shared sequence variants was judged likely to represent a technical artifact of the sequencing pipeline. In a later genetic analysis, a missense DCLRE1C variant was associated with V-gene and J-gene trimming of TCR beta chains, and the association was replicated in an independent cohort. A further reported finding was that TCR beta sequences accurately predicted the HLA-A and HLA-B alleles for most subjects in the first cohort. When HLA alleles, especially DR and DQ, strongly co-occurred, TCR associations were difficult to assign to individual alleles. It was suggested by the authors that the approach could potentially be generalized to other disease states and immunological phenotypes. Most TCR sequences were seen in very few donors, while some public TCRs were found in many individuals. The earlier analysis of approximately 590 of the donors excluded approximately 15 rarely observed V segments, including chromosome 9 orphons, because counts were too low. Linkage disequilibrium might explain the correlated functional status among segregating V segments, but an unknown experimental factor could not be ruled out. Some IMGT-functional V segments, including TRBV6-2 and TRBV6-3, could not be told apart with the 87-base-pair reads, so those segments were excluded. At a false discovery rate of 0.05, a later analysis linked 15,000 to 20,000 TCR beta sequences to specific HLA alleles. In a later genetic analysis, fewer N-insertions in productive TCRs were reported among donors in an Asian-associated ancestry cluster than the 666-donor mean.

The cohort comprised 666 healthy bone marrow donors. At the time of sampling, every cohort member was nominally healthy, though immune exposures that went unrecorded were likely present. CMV serostatus was positive for 250 to 300 and negative for about 50% of the roughly 670 cohort members, and was not recorded for this donor. Every donor gave a peripheral blood sample, and the peripheral blood mononuclear cells from that sample were used for TCR beta sequencing. Genomic DNA was extracted from the blood cell samples with the Qiagen DNeasy Blood Extraction Kit. The method behind the library was the immunoSEQ multiplex PCR assay. For the multiplex PCR, a mixture combining 60 forward primers for TCR Vbeta segments and 13 reverse primers for TCR Jbeta segments was used. A multiplex PCR assay on genomic DNA amplified the CDR3 region of rearranged TCR beta genes. On the Illumina HiSeq System, the amplified TCR beta libraries were sequenced as 87-base-pair reads. The authors' pipeline ran thus. A later analysis counted 65 million to 90 million unique TCR beta chains across the 650 to 700 repertoires, and some 12 million of these chains were shared by at least two donors. Raw reads were error-corrected and collapsed into unique sequences by a nearest-neighbor algorithm in which closely related sequences were merged to remove PCR and sequencing errors. V, D and J gene segments were assigned by aligning CDR3 sequences to IMGT reference sequences. For a sequence to be retained, a match of at least six nucleotides to both a V gene segment and a J gene segment was required. A rearrangement was called productive if the CDR3 had no stop codons and remained in frame with V and J, and every other rearrangement was called non-productive. CDR3 was defined by IMGT convention, running from the second conserved V-encoded cysteine to the conserved J-encoded phenylalanine. In an earlier analysis of 500 to 650 of the donors, sequences lacking an unambiguous match to a single V gene segment were excluded. An earlier analysis of about 600 of the donors called V segments functional above 56.7% productive rearrangements and segregating when the between-donor standard deviation exceeded 5%. A statistical classification framework was developed to diagnose cytomegalovirus status using the catalog of TCR beta chain sequences. In a later analysis, V and J genes were assigned by comparing TCR nucleotide sequences against IMGT/GENE-DB human TR gene sequences. Using the TCRdist pipeline, a later analysis assigned CDR3 sequences along with most-parsimonious VDJ recombination scenarios. A later analysis defined each TCR beta chain by its CDR3 amino acid sequence plus V-gene family, and excluded reads lacking a unique V-gene family. A later analysis removed several hundred highly shared, low-generation-probability nucleotide sequences to deal with suspected cross-contamination and a sequencing artifact. In a later analysis, a clonal expansion index was calculated for each public chain from normalized within-repertoire ranks of inferred template counts. A later analysis computed generation probabilities with a VDJ recombination model fitted to out-of-frame rearrangements, and checked the results against IGoR. A later analysis scored TCR-TCR, TCR-HLA and TCR-CMV co-occurrence with hypergeometric tests, applying a repertoire-size bias correction to TCR pairs. To estimate false discovery rates, a later analysis permuted the HLA or CMV assignments 20 times. In a later analysis, co-occurring TCRs were grouped using DBSCAN, and TCRdist sequence similarity was added for clustering within HLA-allele-positive subsets. Co-occurrence clustering excluded repertoires with fewer than 30,000 or more than 120,000 public chains, plus five with anomalous nucleotide sharing. The table was pulled from immuneACCESS by TCRdb, which kept in-frame rearrangements only. Such tables lose some clones; where checked, under half of the loss comes from unresolved V genes, and the rest has no known cause. The DNA was the basis for D and trimming; V, J and clone size are from that table. The sample records 200,000 to 250,000 clones, around 85% of which are singletons. The top ten constitute 1% to 1.5% of the sample.

Via the germline V gene, CDR1 is SQVTM and CDR2 ANQGSEA. V has 3 bases trimmed and J has 2 bases trimmed; junction bases matching no gene number 15. Taken from cysteine to phenylalanine, the CDR3 has 18 residues. Only CDR3 DNA is held: 54 bases, read in frame from base 1. Concerning this clone itself: Its antigen has not been determined. No clone much larger than this one lies a single base away; base qualities are absent.

The V gene is TRBV29-1 and the J gene is TRBJ2-3; TRBD1 lines up with 9 middle nucleotides. This receptor was taken from a human donor in good health. Sequenced material: PBMCs. The DNA is as follows: TGCAGCGTTGATACCCAACAGGGGGCCACGATGATCACAGATACGCAGTATTTT. It translates to CSVDTQQGATMITDTQYF.